The 26 T cell receptor beta chains given below trace back to one sample, sequenced in a study of OX40 agonist ivuxolimab in advanced cancers. Generated by immunoSEQ multiplex PCR, the TCRdb table keeps only in-frame clones and is missing some. The sample lists 60,000 to 100,000 clones; 94% were seen once. The sequencing here drew on CD4+ or CD8+ T cells sorted from blood, taken in a trial of the OX40 agonist ivuxolimab. Receptors originate from an adult with an advanced solid tumor such as melanoma, head and neck, liver or kidney cancer.

This clone was counted only a few times. J is TRBJ2-1 and V is TRBV7-7; D is unclear. V lost 6 bases and J lost 0, with 6 bases in between. This CDR3 spans 13 amino acids. Per germline, CDR1 SSHAT and CDR2 FNYEAQ (reference sequence). The CDR3 sequence: CASSLSSYNEQFF. CDR3 bases: TGTGCCAGCAGTTTAAGCTCCTACAATGAGCAGTTCTTC.

The chain couples TRBV7-3 to TRBJ1-2; 8 nucleotides line up with TRBD1. J was trimmed by 2 bases and V by 11 bases; bases with no gene match: 13. The CDR3 length is 15 residues. Germline V gives CDR1 SGHTA, CDR2 FQGTGA. This chain's CDR3 is CARLHPQGANYGYTF. CDR3 DNA sequence: TGTGCCCGCCTTCATCCCCAGGGGGCAAACTATGGCTACACCTTC. Drawing the rest from reference TRBV7-3 and TRBJ1-2, the complete variable domain is GAGVSQTPSNKVTEKGKYVELRCDPISGHTALYWYRQSLGQGPEFLIYFQGTGAADDSGLPNDRFFAVRPEGSVSTLKIQRTERGDSAVYLCARLHPQGANYGYTFGSGTRLTVV.

CDR3 sequence reads: CASSQTPGQGADEQYF. CDR3 nucleotide sequence: TGCGCCAGCAGCCAGACCCCGGGACAGGGGGCGGATGAGCAGTACTTC. This chain links TRBV4-1 with TRBJ2-7; 12 nucleotides align to TRBD1. The CDR3 has 16 amino acids. V lost 3 bases and J lost 7; bases outside the gene matches: 10. Per germline, CDR1 MGHRA and CDR2 YSYEKL.

The genes are TRBV11-2 and TRBJ2-5, with D possibly being TRBD1 or TRBD2 (5 bases each). The ends were cut back, 2 bases at V and 3 bases at J, with 13 bases in the middle. The CDR3 runs to 15 residues. Germline assignment: CDR1 SGHAT and CDR2 FQNNGV. CDR3 DNA sequence: TGTGCCAGCAGCTTAAATCTGGTGGGGGAAGAGACCCAGTACTTC. Amino acids: CASSLNLVGEETQYF. Supplemented by reference TRBV11-2 and TRBJ2-5, the full variable domain reads EAGVAQSPRYKIIEKRQSVAFWCNPISGHATLYWYQQILGQGPKLLIQFQNNGVVDDSQLPKDRFSAERLKGVDSTLKIQPAKLEDSAVYLCASSLNLVGEETQYFGPGTRLLVL.

This clone was observed once. V and J are TRBV20-1 and TRBJ2-7; D may be TRBD2 (5 bases). CDR1 and CDR2 from the germline V gene are DFQATT and SNEGSKA (reference sequence). V was shortened by 0 bases and J by 8 bases, with 8 bases between the two germline ends. The CDR3 is 11 amino acids. CDR3 protein: CSARDRGQQYF. DNA for the CDR3: TGCAGTGCTAGAGATCGAGGGCAGCAGTACTTC.

This chain links TRBV19 with TRBJ1-2; D not certain. V lost 6 bases to trimming and J lost 1 base, with 15 bases between them. Per the germline V gene, CDR1 is LNHDA and CDR2 is SQIVND (reference sequence). The CDR3 consists of 15 residues. CDR3 nucleotide sequence: TGTGCCAGTAGATTAAGGACCTCTGGTAACTATGGCTACACCTTC. It codes for CASRLRTSGNYGYTF.

This chain links TRBV7-8 with TRBJ2-5; 9 bases are shared with TRBD1. Germline CDR1 and CDR2: SGHVS and FQNEAQ. After removal of 5 bases from V and 2 bases from J, the junction contained 9 bases not matched to a gene. The CDR3 runs 16 residues. CDR3 DNA sequence: TGTGCCAGCAGCACATCCGGGACAGGGTGGCAAGAGACCCAGTACTTC. Its protein is CASSTSGTGWQETQYF.

This chain uses TRBV7-9 with TRBJ2-3; 13 positions match TRBD2. V lost 4 bases, J lost 5 bases, and 6 bases stayed unmatched. Germline V gene lookup returns CDR1 SEHNR and CDR2 FQNEAQ (reference sequence). This CDR3 comprises 16 residues. CDR3 region: CASSSAGLAGRDTQYF. The CDR3 DNA reads as TGTGCCAGCAGCTCAGCGGGACTAGCGGGGAGAGATACGCAGTATTTT. Complete variable domain (other parts from reference TRBV7-9 and TRBJ2-3): DTGVSQNPRHKITKRGQNVTFRCDPISEHNRLYWYRQTLGQGPEFLTYFQNEAQLEKSRLLSDRFSAERPKGSFSTLEIQRTEQGDSAMYLCASSSAGLAGRDTQYFGPGTRLTVL.

This chain joins TRBV5-1 and TRBJ2-7; maybe TRBD2 (6 bases). The CDR3 spans 14 residues. The germline V gene encodes CDR1 SGHRS and CDR2 YFSETQ. V was cut by 9 bases and J by 2 bases, with 18 bases left in between. CDR3 protein: CATGPGTVTYEQYF. As DNA, the CDR3 is TGCGCCACCGGGCCCGGGACTGTAACCTACGAGCAGTACTTC.

This chain links TRBV4-1 with TRBJ2-7; D is perhaps TRBD2 (6 bases). V was trimmed by 1 base and J by 4 bases, leaving 11 bases between them. Germline assignment: CDR1 MGHRA and CDR2 YSYEKL. This CDR3 has 14 residues. The CDR3 reads CASSQVGREYEQYF. The CDR3 DNA follows: TGCGCCAGCAGCCAAGTCGGTCGGGAGTACGAGCAGTACTTC.

This chain joins TRBV7-8 and TRBJ2-3; 9 positions match TRBD2. Germline V gene data show CDR1 as SGHVS and CDR2 as FQNEAQ. The trim removed 5 bases at V and 7 bases at J, leaving 7 bases unmatched. The length of the CDR3 is 14 residues. CDR3 sequence reads: CASSDRAGGHTQYF. CDR3 DNA: TGTGCCAGCAGCGACCGGGCGGGGGGGCATACGCAGTATTTT.

The rearrangement links TRBV6-1 to TRBJ1-5; 7 bases align to TRBD1. In germline, CDR1 is MNHNS, CDR2 SASEGT. V dropped 0 bases and J dropped 2; count of bases not matched to a gene: 13. The CDR3 contains 19 residues. CDR3 nucleotides: TGTGCCAGCAGTGAAGCCCCGACGTTTACAGGGGAACGCAATCAGCCCCAGCATTTT. Protein: CASSEAPTFTGERNQPQHF.

Worth noting for this clone: The CDR3 carries no conserved terminal phenylalanine or tryptophan, so it likely arises from a read error. It is unclear where the CDR3 begins or ends on the DNA, so no DNA is shown, and the CDR3 is as TCRdb lists it. The rearrangement links TRBV6-4 to TRBJ2-7; the table's D gene call, TRBD1, was not cross checked with the DNA. Germline V lookup: CDR1 MRHNA, CDR2 SNTAGT. The CDR3 sequence runs 10 residues, both termini included. The CDR3 reads CASSEGTGGI.

The genes are TRBV4-1 and TRBJ1-1, with a possible D match to TRBD1 (5 bases). Germline values: CDR1 MGHRA, CDR2 YSYEKL. V was clipped by 2 bases and J by 7 bases, with 11 bases between them. This CDR3 region has 13 residues. For the CDR3, the DNA is TGCGCCAGCAGCCAACCACAGGATGATGAAGCTTTCTTT. Protein: CASSQPQDDEAFF.

The V call is TRBV7-2, the J call TRBJ1-2; a weak D match, TRBD1 (6 bases). Between the trimmed V and J ends, which lost 2 bases and 4 bases, there was a span of 17 bases. CDR1 is SGHTA and CDR2 is FQGNSA in the germline V gene. The CDR3 has 16 amino acids. DNA of the CDR3: TGTGCCAGCAGCTTATTAGGACAGCGAATTGGCTATGGCTACACCTTC. This gives the protein CASSLLGQRIGYGYTF.

The CDR3 DNA reads as TGTGCCAGCACCACGGCGGGGGGAGCCTACGAGCAGTACTTC. The encoded protein is CASTTAGGAYEQYF. J is TRBJ2-7 and V is TRBV7-9, with TRBD2 matching 8 bases. CDR3 length: 14 residues. The trim removed 7 bases at V and 2 bases at J, leaving 7 bases unmatched. Germline V CDR1 and CDR2: SEHNR, FQNEAQ (reference sequence).

The chain combines TRBV14 with TRBJ2-1; tentatively, D is TRBD1 (6 bases). This CDR3 has 16 amino acids. Germline V CDR1 and CDR2: SGHDN, FVKESK. Trimming cost V 0 bases and J 5 bases, with 14 bases left between them. DNA of the CDR3: TGTGCCAGCAGCCAAGATCCGACAGGCCATGACAATGAGCAGTTCTTC. Its translation: CASSQDPTGHDNEQFF.

The gene calls are TRBV13 and TRBJ1-3; 8 nucleotides line up with TRBD1. Germline V gene data show CDR1 as PRHDT and CDR2 as FYEKMQ (reference sequence). The V gene end was trimmed by 5 bases and the J gene end by 0 bases; junction bases not matched to a gene: 15. There are 19 residues in the CDR3. Here the CDR3 reads CASSTTTGQAHLSGNTIYF. CDR3 bases: TGTGCCAGCAGCACAACAACGGGACAGGCACACCTCTCTGGAAACACCATATATTTT.

The J gene is TRBJ1-3, the V gene TRBV6-6; 7 bases map to TRBD1. The CDR3 totals 15 residues. Germline values: CDR1 MNHNY, CDR2 SVGAGI (reference sequence). V trimming: 9 bases; J trimming: 3 bases; junction bases outside the gene matches: 11. In DNA form, the CDR3 reads TGTGCCAGTTTACAGGGGCCGTTGGGTGGAAACACCATATATTTT. Protein sequence: CASLQGPLGGNTIYF.

This chain uses TRBV6-4 with TRBJ2-5; D remains ambiguous. Germline CDR1 reads MRHNA; CDR2 reads SNTAGT. V lost 2 bases, J lost 5 bases, and 12 bases lay in between. The CDR3 is made up of 14 amino acids. The CDR3 DNA follows: TGTGCCAGCAGTGACCATGGGCCTCGGGAGACCCAGTACTTC. Protein: CASSDHGPRETQYF.

This rearrangement joins TRBV9 to TRBJ2-7; TRBD1 agrees at 7 bases. The CDR3 covers 18 residues. CDR1 is SGDLS, CDR2 YYNGEE, per germline. The J segment lost 5 bases and the V segment lost 0 bases, leaving 17 bases of the junction unmatched. CDR3 sequence: CASSVGSRQGGYPDEQYF. CDR3 DNA: TGTGCCAGCAGCGTAGGGAGCCGACAGGGTGGGTATCCGGACGAGCAGTACTTC. The complete variable domain, with remaining parts taken from reference TRBV9 and TRBJ2-7, reads DSGVTQTPKHLITATGQRVTLRCSPRSGDLSVYWYQQSLDQGLQFLIQYYNGEERAKGNILERFSAQQFPDLHSELNLSSLELGDSALYFCASSVGSRQGGYPDEQYFGPGTRLTVT.

This clone was observed once. V is TRBV5-1 and J is TRBJ2-1; no definite D call. The CDR3 consists of 12 residues. Germline lookup yields CDR1 SGHRS and CDR2 YFSETQ. Trimming pared 1 base from V and 8 bases from J, leaving 7 bases between. CDR3 DNA sequence: TGCGCCAGCAGCTTGAAAACGGATGAGCAGTTCTTC. Amino acids: CASSLKTDEQFF.

This clone appeared once. The chain carries TRBV10-2 and TRBJ2-5; 11 bases are shared with TRBD2. Germline-derived CDR1 and CDR2 are WSHSY and SAAADI. J was trimmed by 2 bases and V by 4 bases; bases with no gene match: 12. This CDR3 has 18 amino acids. Written as DNA, the CDR3 is TGCGCCAGCAGTGGTAGCGGGGGGGGCCGTTCCACTCAAGAGACCCAGTACTTC. Its translation: CASSGSGGGRSTQETQYF.

As regards this clone: Other DNA sequences within the sample encode an identical CDR3. J is TRBJ1-2 and V is TRBV19; D is unresolved. This CDR3 has 12 residues. The germline gives CDR1 LNHDA, CDR2 SQIVND (reference sequence). V shed 1 base and J shed 11 bases, with 11 bases lying between them. The CDR3 nucleotides read TGTGCCAGTAGTATAGGAGGTTTAGGTTACACCTTC. Its translation: CASSIGGLGYTF.

J is TRBJ1-1 and V is TRBV6-5; D gene ambiguous. Germline values: CDR1 MNHEY, CDR2 SVGAGI. V lost 0 bases and J 8 bases, leaving 10 bases between the germline ends. This CDR3 spans 13 amino acids. The CDR3 DNA reads as TGTGCCAGCAGTTACTCGGAGTGGTTCGAAGCTTTCTTT. This codes for CASSYSEWFEAFF.

V gene TRBV7-9 combines with J gene TRBJ2-3; 11 bases map to TRBD2. The V gene end was trimmed by 5 bases and the J gene end by 4 bases; junction bases not matched to a gene: 14. There are 18 residues in the CDR3. From germline, CDR1 is SEHNR and CDR2 FQNEAQ (reference sequence). This chain's CDR3 is CASSPHFPGGLAADTQYF. The CDR3 DNA sequence: TGTGCCAGCAGCCCCCACTTTCCGGGGGGACTAGCGGCAGATACGCAGTATTTT.